A single sample is the source of the 20 T cell receptor beta chains below, sequenced in a study of vaccination and CD4 T cells after COVID-19. The time point denotes: late sampling 161 to 241 days after vaccination in a few convalescent patients. TCRdb analysed the PCR reads with MiXCR anew, one entry per CDR3 protein. The top ten clones hold 5.8% of a sample with about 36,000 distinct CDR3 sequences, around 33% of them seen once. The input for sequencing was CD4+ T cells from blood, taken about 7 months after SARS-CoV-2 vaccination. Receptors originate from a human donor who had recovered from COVID-19.

This clonotype was detected only a few times. CDR3 sequence: CASSMVNQPQHF. CDR3 DNA sequence: TGTGCCAGCAGTATGGTGAATCAGCCCCAGCATTTT. J is TRBJ1-5 and V is TRBV6-2 or TRBV6-3, with D unresolved. The V gene lost 5 bases and the J gene lost 4 bases, with 6 bases spanning the gap. The CDR3 runs 12 residues. CDR1 is MNHEY, CDR2 SVGEGT, per germline.

This clonotype was seen many times. DNA for the CDR3: TGCAGTGCTAGCGTAGGGAGTTATGGCTACACCTTC. Amino acids: CSASVGSYGYTF. The rearrangement uses TRBV20-1 and TRBJ1-2; no clear D gene. The V end lost 3 bases, the J end lost 5 bases, and 10 bases lay between the germline ends. The germline V gene has CDR1 DFQATT and CDR2 SNEGSKA (reference sequence). The CDR3 spans 12 residues.

This chain connects TRBV7-9 to TRBJ1-5; 8 bases are a match to TRBD1. Germline V CDR1 and CDR2: SEHNR, FQNEAQ (reference sequence). The CDR3 has 15 amino acids. The J segment lost 7 bases and the V segment lost 1 base, leaving 6 bases of the junction unmatched. For the CDR3, the DNA is TGTGCCAGCAGCTTAGGGACAGGGAAGGTACAGCCCCAGCATTTT. This gives the protein CASSLGTGKVQPQHF.

The rearrangement joins TRBV6-1 to TRBJ2-1; 14 nucleotides align to TRBD2. With 6 bases clipped from V and 6 bases from J, the junction kept 4 bases outside the gene matches. CDR1 is MNHNS and CDR2 is SASEGT in the germline V gene. This CDR3 spans 15 amino acids. The CDR3 loop reads CASSRGLAGANEQFF. The CDR3 nucleotides read TGTGCCAGCAGCCGGGGACTAGCGGGAGCCAATGAGCAGTTCTTC.

The rearrangement uses TRBV28 and TRBJ2-7, with 11 bases aligning to TRBD2. The CDR3 extends over 21 amino acids. The trim removed 3 bases at V and 7 bases at J, leaving 26 bases unmatched. Germline assignment: CDR1 MDHEN and CDR2 SYDVKM. The CDR3 region is CASSFPYARQDHSGRAREQYF. DNA for the CDR3: TGTGCCAGCAGTTTCCCTTATGCCCGCCAGGACCATAGCGGGAGGGCCCGGGAGCAGTACTTC.

V usage is TRBV7-3 and J usage is TRBJ2-2; D possibly corresponds to TRBD2 (6 bases). The germline gives CDR1 SGHTA, CDR2 FQGTGA. Trimming pared 2 bases from V and 5 bases from J, leaving 12 bases between. This CDR3 is 15 amino acids long. CDR3: CASSLGGSKTGELFF. CDR3 DNA: TGTGCCAGCAGCTTAGGGGGGAGCAAGACCGGGGAGCTGTTTTTT.

V gene TRBV7-6 combines with J gene TRBJ2-3; 8 bases fit TRBD1. Germline V gene sequence: CDR1 SGHVS, CDR2 FNYEAQ. V lost 4 bases and J lost 4; bases outside the gene matches: 10. The CDR3 is 16 amino acids. The CDR3 sequence is CASSSLSGTGPDTQYF. The CDR3 nucleotides are TGTGCCAGCAGCTCGCTTTCCGGGACAGGACCAGATACGCAGTATTTT.

The chain is built from TRBV28 and TRBJ1-2; D not resolved. V was pared by 5 bases and J by 8 bases, with 18 bases between. CDR3 size: 14 residues. Germline V gene lookup returns CDR1 MDHEN and CDR2 SYDVKM. The CDR3 coding sequence is TGTGCCAGCAGTACCTCACCCCTCGGGTCCGGCTACACCTTC. Amino acids: CASSTSPLGSGYTF.

The chain uses TRBV15 and TRBJ1-2; D is unresolved. The CDR3 length is 14 residues. The germline V gene encodes CDR1 LNHNV and CDR2 YYDKDF (reference sequence). With 0 bases removed from V and 0 bases from J, the gap between germline ends came to 5 bases. In nucleotides, the CDR3 is TGTGCCACCAGCAGAGACAGAGCTAACTATGGCTACACCTTC. Amino acid sequence: CATSRDRANYGYTF. Using reference TRBV15 and TRBJ1-2 for the parts outside the CDR3, the full variable domain is DAMVIQNPRYQVTQFGKPVTLSCSQTLNHNVMYWYQQKSSQAPKLLFHYYDKDFNNEADTPDNFQSRRPNTSFCFLDIRSPGLGDTAMYLCATSRDRANYGYTFGSGTRLTVV.

This clonotype was counted only a few times. The chain combines TRBV20-1 with TRBJ2-7, with D unresolved. This CDR3 is 13 amino acids long. CDR1 DFQATT and CDR2 SNEGSKA come from the germline V gene (reference sequence). Trimming stripped 3 bases from V and 3 bases from J, with 12 bases between. CDR3 nucleotides: TGCAGTGCTAGTCGGCAGGCGAACTACGAGCAGTACTTC. Protein: CSASRQANYEQYF.

This sequence joins TRBV19 and TRBJ2-3; D is unclear. Trimming took off 6 bases at V and 6 bases at J, with 10 bases between the two ends. The CDR3 is 12 residues long. Germline V gene data show CDR1 as LNHDA and CDR2 as SQIVND (reference sequence). For the CDR3, the DNA is TGTGCCAGTAGCTCGGATGCTGATACGCAGTATTTT. This sequence encodes CASSSDADTQYF.

This clonotype was seen only a few times. This rearrangement joins TRBV6-1 to TRBJ2-7; TRBD2 matches at 8 bases. The J segment lost 6 bases and the V segment lost 7 bases, leaving 5 bases of the junction unmatched. The CDR3 has 12 amino acids. CDR1 is MNHNS, CDR2 SASEGT, per germline. CDR3: CASTASGSEQYF. The CDR3 bases are TGTGCCAGCACCGCGAGCGGGAGCGAGCAGTACTTC.

V is TRBV7-9 and J is TRBJ2-7, with D possibly called TRBD1 or TRBD2 (5 bases each). The CDR3 length is 14 residues. Trimming cost V 3 bases and J 3 bases, with 12 bases left between them. The V gene's germline CDR1 is SEHNR and CDR2 FQNEAQ (reference sequence). The CDR3 sequence is CASSLTGPSYEQYF. DNA of the CDR3: TGTGCCAGCAGCTTGACGGGACCAAGCTACGAGCAGTACTTC. Looking up the rest from reference TRBV7-9 and TRBJ2-7 gives the full variable domain: DTGVSQNPRHKITKRGQNVTFRCDPISEHNRLYWYRQTLGQGPEFLTYFQNEAQLEKSRLLSDRFSAERPKGSFSTLEIQRTEQGDSAMYLCASSLTGPSYEQYFGPGTRLTVT.

This clonotype was seen more than once but under ten times. The chain employs TRBV27 and TRBJ1-6; no definite D call. V shed 5 bases and J shed 1 base, with 6 bases lying between them. The CDR3 has 14 residues. The germline V gene has CDR1 MNHEY and CDR2 SMNVEV (reference sequence). This CDR3 reads CASSGGSYNSPLHF. The DNA for the CDR3 is TGTGCCAGCAGTGGAGGTTCCTATAATTCACCCCTCCACTTT.

This clonotype has just a few counts. The gene calls are TRBV6-1 and TRBJ1-2, with TRBD1 as a possible D gene (6 bases). This CDR3 spans 15 amino acids. Per the germline V gene, CDR1 is MNHNS and CDR2 is SASEGT. Trimming removed 6 bases from V and 4 bases from J, with 18 bases in between. CDR3 coding DNA: TGTGCCAGCAGGCCAAGCCCACAGGGCCGCTATGGCTACACCTTC. It specifies CASRPSPQGRYGYTF.

The chain carries TRBV25-1 and TRBJ2-3; the match to TRBD1 covers 9 bases. Losses at the gene ends were 3 bases for V and 4 bases for J; bases not matched to a gene: 5. CDR1 MGHDK and CDR2 SYGVNS come from the germline V gene. CDR3 length equals 15 residues. The CDR3 nucleotides read TGTGCCAGCAGTGATTCCAGGACAGGGGCAGATACGCAGTATTTT. It specifies CASSDSRTGADTQYF.

The V call is TRBV6-4, the J call TRBJ2-3; possible D gene TRBD1, 5 bases. The ends were cut back, 2 bases at V and 0 bases at J, with 12 bases in the middle. The CDR3 extends over 16 amino acids. CDR1 is MRHNA, CDR2 SNTAGT, per germline. The DNA of the CDR3 is TGTGCCAGCAGTGACGACAGACCGCAAAGCACAGATACGCAGTATTTT. Encoded protein: CASSDDRPQSTDTQYF.

This clonotype was seen a handful of times. The V gene is TRBV7-9, the J gene TRBJ2-7, with D possibly matching TRBD2 (6 bases). Trimming took 5 bases from V and 4 from J, leaving 9 bases between them. Germline-derived CDR1 and CDR2 are SEHNR and FQNEAQ (reference sequence). This CDR3 is built from 12 residues. The CDR3 DNA reads TGTGCCAGCAGCCCGCGGGAATACGAGCAGTACTTC. As protein: CASSPREYEQYF.

With regard to this clonotype: A much more abundant neighbour one base away suggests this may be a read error. The chain joins TRBV20-1 to TRBJ2-3; 14 nucleotides match TRBD2. The CDR3 runs to 20 residues. Germline V gene data show CDR1 as DFQATT and CDR2 as SNEGSKA (reference sequence). Trimming at V came to 0 bases and at J to 0 bases, leaving 11 bases not matched to a gene. The CDR3 loop reads CSARDLFKTSGRASTDTQYF. The CDR3 coding sequence is TGCAGTGCTAGAGATCTATTTAAGACTAGCGGGAGGGCTAGCACAGATACGCAGTATTTT.

This clonotype was recorded a few times. The rearrangement joins TRBV6-1 to TRBJ1-2; D gene unclear. Germline V lookup: CDR1 MNHNS, CDR2 SASEGT. The ends were cut back, 5 bases at V and 4 bases at J, with 11 bases in the middle. The CDR3 extends over 13 amino acids. The CDR3 is CASSSSTLYGYTF. CDR3 nucleotides: TGTGCCAGCAGTAGCAGTACCCTCTATGGCTACACCTTC.